The clone carrying this T cell receptor (beta chain) appeared once. Its antigen is unknown. The data were produced by immunoSEQ multiplex PCR, yet TCRdb's version contains in-frame clones alone and is incomplete. The table shows about 700,000 clones, with about 90% occurring only once. The sample is drawn from a study of shared clonotypes between healthy human individuals. Study-wide findings and caveats: Lower generation probabilities were found for non-shared clonotypes than for those shared by all four donors. The low donor count limited represented genetic and exposure-history diversity.

CD45RO-negative cells were positively selected for CCR7, leaving out terminally differentiated effector memory CD45RA+ cells. Sample: naive CD8+ T cells sorted from blood. This clonotype was sampled from a young man in good health.

DNA for the CDR3: TGTGCCACCGACCCGCCTGGCAGGGAAGAGACCCAGTACTTC. It specifies CATDPPGREETQYF. V is TRBV2 and J is TRBJ2-5, with D tentatively TRBD1 (5 bases). Germline assignment: CDR1 SNHLY and CDR2 FYNNEI. This CDR3 has 14 amino acids. V lost 10 bases and J lost 3, with 18 bases in between.